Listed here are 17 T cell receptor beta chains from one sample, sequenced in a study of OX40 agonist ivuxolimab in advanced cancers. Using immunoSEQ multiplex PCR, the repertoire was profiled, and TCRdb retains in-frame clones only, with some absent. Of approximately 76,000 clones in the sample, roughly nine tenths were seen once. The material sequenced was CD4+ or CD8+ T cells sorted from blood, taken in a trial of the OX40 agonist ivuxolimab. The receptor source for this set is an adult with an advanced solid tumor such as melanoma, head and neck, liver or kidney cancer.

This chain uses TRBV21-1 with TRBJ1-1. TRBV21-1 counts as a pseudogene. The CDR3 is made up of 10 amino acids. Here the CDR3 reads CASSSRGAFF. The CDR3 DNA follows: TGTGCCAGCAGTTCTAGAGGAGCTTTCTTT.

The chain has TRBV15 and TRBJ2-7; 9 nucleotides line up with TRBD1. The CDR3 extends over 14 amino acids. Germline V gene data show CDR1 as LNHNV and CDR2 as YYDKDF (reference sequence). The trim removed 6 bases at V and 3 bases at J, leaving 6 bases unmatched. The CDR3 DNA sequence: TGTGCCACCAGACAAGACAGGGGGGACTACGAGCAGTACTTC. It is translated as CATRQDRGDYEQYF.

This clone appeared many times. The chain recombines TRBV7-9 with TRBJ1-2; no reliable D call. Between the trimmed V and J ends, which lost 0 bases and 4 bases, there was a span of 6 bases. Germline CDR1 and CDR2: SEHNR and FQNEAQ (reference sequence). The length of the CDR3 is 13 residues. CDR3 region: CASSLAGSYGYTF. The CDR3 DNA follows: TGTGCCAGCAGCTTAGCGGGTTCCTATGGCTACACCTTC.

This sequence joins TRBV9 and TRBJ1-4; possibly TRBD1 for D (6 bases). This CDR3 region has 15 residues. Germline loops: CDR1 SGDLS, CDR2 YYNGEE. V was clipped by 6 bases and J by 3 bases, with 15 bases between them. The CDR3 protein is CASNIQGYSNEKLFF. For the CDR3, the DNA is TGTGCCAGCAATATACAGGGTTATTCTAATGAAAAACTGTTTTTT.

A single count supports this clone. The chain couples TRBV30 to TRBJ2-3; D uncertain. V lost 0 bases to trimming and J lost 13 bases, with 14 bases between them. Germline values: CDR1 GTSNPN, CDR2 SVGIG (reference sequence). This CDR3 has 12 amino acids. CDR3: CAWSVIGYEEYF. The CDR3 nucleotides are TGTGCCTGGAGTGTAATCGGCTATGAGGAGTATTTT.

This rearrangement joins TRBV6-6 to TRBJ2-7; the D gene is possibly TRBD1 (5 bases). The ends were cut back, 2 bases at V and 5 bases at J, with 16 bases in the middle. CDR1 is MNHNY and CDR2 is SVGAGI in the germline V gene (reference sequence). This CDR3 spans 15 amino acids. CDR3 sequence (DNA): TGTGCCAGCAGTTACCTTGACCCCGGCAGGGACGAGCAGTACTTC. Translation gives CASSYLDPGRDEQYF.

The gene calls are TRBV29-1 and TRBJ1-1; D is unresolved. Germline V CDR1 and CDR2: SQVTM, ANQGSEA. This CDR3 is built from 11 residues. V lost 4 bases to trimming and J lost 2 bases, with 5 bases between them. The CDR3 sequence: CSVVDNTEAFF. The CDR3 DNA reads TGCAGCGTTGTAGACAACACTGAAGCTTTCTTT.

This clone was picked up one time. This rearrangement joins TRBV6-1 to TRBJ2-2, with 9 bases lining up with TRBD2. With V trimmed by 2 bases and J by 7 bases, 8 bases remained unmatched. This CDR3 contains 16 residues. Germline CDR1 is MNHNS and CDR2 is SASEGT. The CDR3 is CASSESWTSEIGELFF. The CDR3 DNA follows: TGTGCCAGCAGTGAATCGTGGACTAGCGAAATCGGGGAGCTGTTTTTT.

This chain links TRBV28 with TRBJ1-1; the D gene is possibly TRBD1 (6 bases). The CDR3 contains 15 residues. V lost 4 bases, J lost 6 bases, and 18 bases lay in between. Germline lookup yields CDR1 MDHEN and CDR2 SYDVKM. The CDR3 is CASSSSAGALAEAFF. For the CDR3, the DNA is TGTGCCAGCAGTTCCTCGGCGGGGGCTCTCGCTGAAGCTTTCTTT.

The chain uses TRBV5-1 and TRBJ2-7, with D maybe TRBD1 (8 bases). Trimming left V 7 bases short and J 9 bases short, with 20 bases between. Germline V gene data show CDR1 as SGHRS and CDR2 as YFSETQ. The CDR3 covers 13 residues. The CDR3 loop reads CASGQGGPNGQYF. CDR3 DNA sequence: TGCGCCAGCGGACAGGGAGGGCCCAACGGGCAGTACTTC.

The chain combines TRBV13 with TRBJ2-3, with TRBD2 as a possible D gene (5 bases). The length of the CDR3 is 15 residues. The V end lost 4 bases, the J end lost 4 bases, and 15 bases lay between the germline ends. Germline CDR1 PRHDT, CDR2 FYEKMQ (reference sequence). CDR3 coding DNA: TGTGCCAGCAGCTCCGCCCGGGAAAGGGCAGATACGCAGTATTTT. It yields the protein CASSSARERADTQYF.

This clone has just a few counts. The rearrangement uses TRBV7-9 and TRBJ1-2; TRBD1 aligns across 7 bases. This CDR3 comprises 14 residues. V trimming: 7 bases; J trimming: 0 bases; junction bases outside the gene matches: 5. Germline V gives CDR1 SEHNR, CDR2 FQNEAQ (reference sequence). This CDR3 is CASTTTGTNYGYTF. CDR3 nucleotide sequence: TGTGCCAGCACCACGACAGGGACTAACTATGGCTACACCTTC.

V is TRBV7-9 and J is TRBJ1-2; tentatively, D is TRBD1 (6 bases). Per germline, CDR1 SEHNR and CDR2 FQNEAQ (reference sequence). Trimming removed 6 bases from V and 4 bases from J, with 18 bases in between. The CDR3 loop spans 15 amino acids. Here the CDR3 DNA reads TGTGCCAGCAGACACTTGCGGGACACAGTCTATGGCTACACCTTC. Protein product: CASRHLRDTVYGYTF.

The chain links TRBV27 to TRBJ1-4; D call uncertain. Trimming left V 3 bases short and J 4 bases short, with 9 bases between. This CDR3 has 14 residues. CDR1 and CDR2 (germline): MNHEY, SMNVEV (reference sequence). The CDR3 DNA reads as TGTGCCAGCAGTTTTTTCGGCCTTAATGAAAAACTGTTTTTT. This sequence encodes CASSFFGLNEKLFF. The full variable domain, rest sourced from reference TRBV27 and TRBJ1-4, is EAQVTQNPRYLITVTGKKLTVTCSQNMNHEYMSWYRQDPGLGLRQIYYSMNVEVTDKGDVPEGYKVSRKEKRNFPLILESPSPNQTSLYFCASSFFGLNEKLFFGSGTQLSVL.

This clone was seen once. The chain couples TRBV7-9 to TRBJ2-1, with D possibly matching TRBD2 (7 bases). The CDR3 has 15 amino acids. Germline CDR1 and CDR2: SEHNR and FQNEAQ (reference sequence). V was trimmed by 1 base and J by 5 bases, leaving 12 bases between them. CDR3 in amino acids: CASSLGSGTHNEQFF. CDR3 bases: TGTGCCAGCAGCTTAGGCAGCGGGACACACAATGAGCAGTTCTTC.

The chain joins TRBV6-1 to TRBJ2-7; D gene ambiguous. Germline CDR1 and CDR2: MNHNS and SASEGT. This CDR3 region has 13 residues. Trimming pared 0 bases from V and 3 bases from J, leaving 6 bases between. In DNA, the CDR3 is TGTGCCAGCAGTGAAGCGACGAGCTACGAGCAGTACTTC. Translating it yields CASSEATSYEQYF.

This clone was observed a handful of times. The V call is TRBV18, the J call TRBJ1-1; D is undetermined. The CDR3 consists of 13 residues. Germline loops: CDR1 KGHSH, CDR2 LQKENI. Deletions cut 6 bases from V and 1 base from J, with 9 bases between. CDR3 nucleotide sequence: TGTGCCAGCTCGGAGCACAAGAACACTGAAGCTTTCTTT. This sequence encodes CASSEHKNTEAFF.